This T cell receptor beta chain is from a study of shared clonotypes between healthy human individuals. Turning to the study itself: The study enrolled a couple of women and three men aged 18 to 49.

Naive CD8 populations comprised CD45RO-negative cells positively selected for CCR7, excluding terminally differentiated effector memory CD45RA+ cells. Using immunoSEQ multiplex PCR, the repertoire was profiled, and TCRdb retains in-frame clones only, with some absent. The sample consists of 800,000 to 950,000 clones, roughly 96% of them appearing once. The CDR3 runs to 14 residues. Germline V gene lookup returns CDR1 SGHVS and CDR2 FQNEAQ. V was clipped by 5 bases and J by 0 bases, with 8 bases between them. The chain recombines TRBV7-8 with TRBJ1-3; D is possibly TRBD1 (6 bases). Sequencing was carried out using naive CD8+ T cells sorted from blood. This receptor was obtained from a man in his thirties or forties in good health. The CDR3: CASSPGDSGNTIYF. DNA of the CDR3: TGTGCCAGCAGCCCAGGGGACTCTGGAAACACCATATATTTT.